The T cell receptor (beta chain) under discussion was sequenced for a study of early T cells in non-severe SARS-CoV-2 infection. Study-level background: Sequencing of unsorted whole blood was done on bulk RNA, leaving chains unpaired.

Notes on the study in general: The study's VDJdb matching favored anti-spike CD8 responses and missed private and CD4 specificities.

Researchers tagged individual cDNA molecules with unique molecular identifiers. TCRdb passed the 5' RACE reads through MiXCR, listing each CDR3 protein once. Of tens of thousands of distinct CDR3 sequences listed, 10% to 15% are singletons. The sample holds many counts of this clonotype. Its antigen is currently unknown. V was pared by 0 bases and J by 9 bases, with 11 bases between. Germline V CDR1 and CDR2: SGHVS, FNYEAQ. The CDR3 has 13 residues. The source material was whole blood. This sequence was found in an adult who was a healthcare worker with PCR-confirmed SARS-CoV-2 infection or an uninfected control (not recorded which). V usage is TRBV7-6 and J usage is TRBJ2-5, with D maybe TRBD1 (5 bases). CDR3 in DNA: TGTGCCAGCAGCTTAGCAGGGTCCAGGGCCCAGTACTTC. Its protein is CASSLAGSRAQYF.